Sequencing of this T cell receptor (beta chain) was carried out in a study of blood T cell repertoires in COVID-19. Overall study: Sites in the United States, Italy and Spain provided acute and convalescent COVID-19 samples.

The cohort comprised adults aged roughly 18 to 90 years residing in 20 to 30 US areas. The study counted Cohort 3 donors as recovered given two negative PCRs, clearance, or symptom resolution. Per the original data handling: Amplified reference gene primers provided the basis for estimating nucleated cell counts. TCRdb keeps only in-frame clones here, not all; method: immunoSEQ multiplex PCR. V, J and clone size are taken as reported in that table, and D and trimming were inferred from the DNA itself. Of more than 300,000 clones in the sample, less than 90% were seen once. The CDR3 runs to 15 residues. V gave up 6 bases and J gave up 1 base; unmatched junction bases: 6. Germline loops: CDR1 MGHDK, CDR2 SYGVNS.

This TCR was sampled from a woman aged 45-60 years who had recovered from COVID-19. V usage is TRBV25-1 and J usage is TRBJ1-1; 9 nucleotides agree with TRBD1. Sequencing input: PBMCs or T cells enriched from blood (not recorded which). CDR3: CASRDDRGKNTEAFF. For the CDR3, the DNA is TGTGCCAGCAGGGACGACAGGGGGAAGAACACTGAAGCTTTCTTT.